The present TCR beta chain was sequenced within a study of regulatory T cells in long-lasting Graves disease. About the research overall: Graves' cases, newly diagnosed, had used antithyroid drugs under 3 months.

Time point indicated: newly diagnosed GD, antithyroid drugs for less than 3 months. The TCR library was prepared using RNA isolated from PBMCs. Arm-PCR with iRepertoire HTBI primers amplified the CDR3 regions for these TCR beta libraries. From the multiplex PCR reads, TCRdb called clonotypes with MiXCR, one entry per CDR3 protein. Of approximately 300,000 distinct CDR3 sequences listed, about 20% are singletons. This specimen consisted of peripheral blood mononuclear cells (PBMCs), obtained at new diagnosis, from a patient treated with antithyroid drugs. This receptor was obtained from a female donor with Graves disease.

The CDR3 DNA reads as TGTGCCATCAGGGCGGGGCCAGTCCAAGAGACCCAGTACTTC. This encodes CAIRAGPVQETQYF. V gene TRBV10-3 combines with J gene TRBJ2-5; a weak D match, TRBD2 (6 bases). This CDR3 has 14 amino acids. The germline CDR1 and CDR2 sequences are ENHRY and SYGVKD. With 6 bases removed from V and 1 base from J, the gap between germline ends came to 12 bases.